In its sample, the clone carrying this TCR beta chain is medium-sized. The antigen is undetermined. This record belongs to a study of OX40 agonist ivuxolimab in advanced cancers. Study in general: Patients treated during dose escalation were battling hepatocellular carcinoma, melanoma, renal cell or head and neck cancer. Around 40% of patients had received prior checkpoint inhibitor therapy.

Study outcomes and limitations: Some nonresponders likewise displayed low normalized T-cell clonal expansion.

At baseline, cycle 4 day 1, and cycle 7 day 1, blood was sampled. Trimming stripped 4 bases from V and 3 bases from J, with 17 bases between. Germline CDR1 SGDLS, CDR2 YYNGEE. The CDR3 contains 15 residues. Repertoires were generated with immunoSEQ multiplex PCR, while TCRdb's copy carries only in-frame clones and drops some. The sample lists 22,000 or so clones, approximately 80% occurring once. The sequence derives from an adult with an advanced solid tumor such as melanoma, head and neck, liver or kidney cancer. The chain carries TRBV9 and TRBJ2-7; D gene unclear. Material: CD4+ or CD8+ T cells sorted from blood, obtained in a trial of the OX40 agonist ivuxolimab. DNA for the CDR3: TGTGCCAGCAGCTCCCGTCTTCTGGGCTGCTACGAGCAGTACTTC. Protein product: CASSSRLLGCYEQYF.